This T cell receptor beta chain was retrieved from a study of Graves' ophthalmopathy and Graves' hyperthyroidism. Amplification of the TCR beta CDR3 regions used RNA transcripts (as template). The workflow started with a first-round RT-PCR run with HTBI primers and then moved on to a second-round multiplex PCR. TCRdb processed the multiplex PCR reads anew with MiXCR; each CDR3 protein has one entry. The table shows about 240,000 distinct CDR3 sequences, with approximately 42% occurring only once. Study-wide results and limits: Most thyroid-expanded clonotypes exceeding 0.001 frequency were also found in blood.

This clonotype was found a few times. Its target is unknown. This CDR3 has 14 residues. V gave up 4 bases and J gave up 0 bases, with 13 bases separating them. Germline CDR1 SQVTM, CDR2 ANQGSEA. The sample consisted of peripheral blood. This rearrangement joins TRBV29-1 to TRBJ2-7; D not certain. This TCR derives from an adult man with Graves' ophthalmopathy. The CDR3 DNA reads as TGCAGCGTTGTAAGTGGGTCGAACTCCTACGAGCAGTACTTC. This sequence encodes CSVVSGSNSYEQYF.